A single sample is the source of the 5 T cell receptor beta chains below, sequenced in a study of blood T cell repertoires in COVID-19. TCRdb keeps only in-frame clones here, not all; method: immunoSEQ multiplex PCR. The sample yields about 86,000 clones, approximately 80% seen once. Sequenced input: peripheral blood. All receptors come from a woman of 80 years or more with active or convalescent COVID-19.

The chain recombines TRBV5-1 with TRBJ1-6, with 11 bases aligning to TRBD1. CDR3 length equals 16 residues. Germline CDR1 and CDR2: SGHRS and YFSETQ. The ends lost 5 bases at V and 6 bases at J; junction bases unmatched: 7. CDR3 in amino acids: CASRLGQGASNSPLHF. CDR3 nucleotide sequence: TGCGCCAGCAGACTCGGACAGGGGGCTAGTAATTCACCCCTCCACTTT.

The V call is TRBV5-6, the J call TRBJ1-3, with D unresolved. The ends were cut back, 4 bases at V and 7 bases at J, with 12 bases in the middle. The germline CDR1 and CDR2 sequences are SGHDT and YYEEEE. This CDR3 spans 13 amino acids. CDR3 sequence: CASSLPPGNTIYF. The CDR3 DNA follows: TGTGCCAGCAGCCTCCCGCCGGGGAACACCATATATTTT.

This clone appeared once. The chain recombines TRBV5-4 with TRBJ2-1; 9 nucleotides match TRBD2. Germline V gene lookup returns CDR1 SGHNT and CDR2 YYREEE (reference sequence). The CDR3 is 17 amino acids. V lost 5 bases, J lost 6 bases, and 15 bases stayed unmatched. CDR3 nucleotides: TGTGCCAGCAGATTTGGGGCCCCGGGCGGGGGGGCCAATGAGCAGTTCTTC. It codes for CASRFGAPGGGANEQFF.

The CDR3 nucleotides read TGTGCCAGCATGGGAGGGAGTTATCATCAGCCCCAGCATTTT. The encoded protein is CASMGGSYHQPQHF. The genes are TRBV21-1 and TRBJ1-5. TRBV21-1 is marked as a pseudogene. This CDR3 has 14 amino acids.

The V call is TRBV10-2, the J call TRBJ2-7; D not certain. CDR1 is WSHSY, CDR2 SAAADI, per germline. CDR3 length: 14 amino acids. The ends were cut back, 2 bases at V and 2 bases at J, with 10 bases in the middle. Here the CDR3 reads CASSEQYSPYEQYF. The CDR3 nucleotides read TGCGCCAGCAGTGAGCAGTATAGCCCCTACGAGCAGTACTTC.